The clone carrying this T cell receptor beta chain was observed many times. What it recognizes is unknown. Germline V gene lookup returns CDR1 SGHVS and CDR2 FQNEAQ. V was trimmed by 3 bases and J by 1 base, leaving 9 bases between them. The CDR3 is 14 residues long. This sample is part of a study of T cell repertoires in cytomegalovirus infection. At the level of the study: CMV infection plus the matching HLA type was flagged by public TCR beta signatures.

Study-wide results and limits: HLA-C-restricted, CMV-specific TCR beta clonotypes were dominant ex vivo.

TCRdb itself ran the reads through MiXCR, one entry per CDR3 protein. The sample lists roughly 500,000 distinct CDR3 sequences; 30% to 40% were seen once. The chain has TRBV7-8 and TRBJ1-1; TRBD1 is a possible D gene (5 bases). The clonotype was recovered from a human donor in good health (CMV status not recorded). Some clones in this sample may be carry-over from other donors' samples. The material was cultured PBMCs, obtained from culture after CMV antigen stimulation. The CDR3 nucleotides are TGTGCCAGCAGCTTTAGTCAGGGGAACACTGAAGCTTTCTTT. This translates into CASSFSQGNTEAFF.